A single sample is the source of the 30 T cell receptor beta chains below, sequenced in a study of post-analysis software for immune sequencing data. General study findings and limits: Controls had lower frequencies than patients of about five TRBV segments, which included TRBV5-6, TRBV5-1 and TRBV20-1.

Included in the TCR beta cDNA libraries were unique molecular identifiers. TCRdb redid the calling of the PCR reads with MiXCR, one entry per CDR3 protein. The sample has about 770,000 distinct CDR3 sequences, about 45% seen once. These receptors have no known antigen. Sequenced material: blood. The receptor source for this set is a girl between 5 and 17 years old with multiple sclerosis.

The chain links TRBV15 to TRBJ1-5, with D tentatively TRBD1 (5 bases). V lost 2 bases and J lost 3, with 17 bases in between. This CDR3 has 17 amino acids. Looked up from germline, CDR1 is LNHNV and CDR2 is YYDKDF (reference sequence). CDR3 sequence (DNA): TGTGCCACCAGCAGAAAATTACAGGTCGCGGACAATCAGCCCCAGCATTTT. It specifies CATSRKLQVADNQPQHF.

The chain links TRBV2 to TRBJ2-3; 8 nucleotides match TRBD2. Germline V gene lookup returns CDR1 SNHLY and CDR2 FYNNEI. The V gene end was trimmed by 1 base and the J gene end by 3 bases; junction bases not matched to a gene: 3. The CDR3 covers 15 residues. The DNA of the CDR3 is TGTGCCAGCAGTGAAGACGGGGGGGAGACAGATACGCAGTATTTT. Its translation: CASSEDGGETDTQYF.

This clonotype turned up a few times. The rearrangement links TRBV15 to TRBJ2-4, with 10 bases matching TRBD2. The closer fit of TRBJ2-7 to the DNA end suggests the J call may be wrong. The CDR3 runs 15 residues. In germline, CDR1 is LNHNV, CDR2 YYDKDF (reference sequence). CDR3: CATSRVASGSHEQYF. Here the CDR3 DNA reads TGTGCCACCAGCAGAGTTGCTAGCGGGAGTCACGAGCAGTACTTC.

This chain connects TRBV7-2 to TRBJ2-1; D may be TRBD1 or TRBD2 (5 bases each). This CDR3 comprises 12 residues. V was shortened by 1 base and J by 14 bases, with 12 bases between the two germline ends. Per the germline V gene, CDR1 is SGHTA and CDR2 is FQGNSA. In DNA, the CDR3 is TGTGCCAGCAGCTTAGGGCCTAGCAGGGAGTTCTTC. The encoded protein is CASSLGPSREFF.

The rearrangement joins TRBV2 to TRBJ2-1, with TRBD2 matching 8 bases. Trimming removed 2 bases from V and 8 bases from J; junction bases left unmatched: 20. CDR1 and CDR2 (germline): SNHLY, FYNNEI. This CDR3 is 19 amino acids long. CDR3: CASSESRSGEIPSGYEQFF. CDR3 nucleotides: TGTGCCAGCAGTGAAAGTCGTAGCGGGGAAATCCCTTCTGGGTATGAGCAGTTCTTC.

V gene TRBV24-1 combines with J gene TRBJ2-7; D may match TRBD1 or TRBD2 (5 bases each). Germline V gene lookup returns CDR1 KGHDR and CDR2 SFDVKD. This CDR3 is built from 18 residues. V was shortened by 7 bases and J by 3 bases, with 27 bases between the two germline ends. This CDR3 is CATSDLPSTGTPGYEQYF. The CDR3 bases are TGTGCCACCAGCGACCTCCCTTCAACCGGGACCCCCGGCTACGAGCAGTACTTC.

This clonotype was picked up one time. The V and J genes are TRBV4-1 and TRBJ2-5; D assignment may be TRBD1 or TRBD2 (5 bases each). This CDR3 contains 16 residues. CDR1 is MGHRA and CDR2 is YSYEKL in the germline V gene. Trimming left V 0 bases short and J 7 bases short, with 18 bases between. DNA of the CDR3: TGCGCCAGCAGCCAAGATCCGGGACCCATTGGAGGGACCCAGTACTTC. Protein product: CASSQDPGPIGGTQYF.

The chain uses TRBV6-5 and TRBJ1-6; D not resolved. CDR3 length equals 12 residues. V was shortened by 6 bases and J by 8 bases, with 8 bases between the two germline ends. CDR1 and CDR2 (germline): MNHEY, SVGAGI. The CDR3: CASSSLDSPLHF. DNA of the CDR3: TGTGCCAGCAGCTCCCTAGATTCACCCCTCCACTTT.

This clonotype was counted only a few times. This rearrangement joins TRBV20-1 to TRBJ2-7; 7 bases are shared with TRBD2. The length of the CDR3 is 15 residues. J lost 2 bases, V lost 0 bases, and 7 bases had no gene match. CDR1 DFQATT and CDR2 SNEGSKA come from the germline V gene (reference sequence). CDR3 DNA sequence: TGCAGTGCTAGAGATTCTAGCGGACTAACCTACGAGCAGTACTTC. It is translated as CSARDSSGLTYEQYF.

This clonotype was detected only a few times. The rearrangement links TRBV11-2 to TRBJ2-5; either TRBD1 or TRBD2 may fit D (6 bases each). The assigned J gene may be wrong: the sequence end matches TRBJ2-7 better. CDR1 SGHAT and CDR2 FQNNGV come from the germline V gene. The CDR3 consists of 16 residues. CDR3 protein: CASSLGGGLGVYEQYF. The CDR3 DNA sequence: TGTGCCAGCAGCTTAGGAGGGGGGTTAGGGGTCTACGAGCAGTACTTC.

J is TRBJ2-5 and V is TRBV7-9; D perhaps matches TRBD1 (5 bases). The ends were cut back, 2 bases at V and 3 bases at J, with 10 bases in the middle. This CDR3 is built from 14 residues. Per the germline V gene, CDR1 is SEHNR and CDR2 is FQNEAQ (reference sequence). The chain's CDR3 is CASSLRKGEETQYF. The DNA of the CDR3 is TGTGCCAGCAGCTTACGAAAAGGGGAAGAGACCCAGTACTTC.

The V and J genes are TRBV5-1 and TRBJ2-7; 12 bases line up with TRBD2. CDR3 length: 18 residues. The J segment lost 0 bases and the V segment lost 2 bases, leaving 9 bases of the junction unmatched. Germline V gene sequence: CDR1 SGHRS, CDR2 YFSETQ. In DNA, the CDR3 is TGCGCCAGCAGCTTCCCAACTAGCGGGAGGCCGAGCTCCTACGAGCAGTACTTC. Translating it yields CASSFPTSGRPSSYEQYF. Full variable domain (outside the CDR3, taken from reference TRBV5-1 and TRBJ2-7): KAGVTQTPRYLIKTRGQQVTLSCSPISGHRSVSWYQQTPGQGLQFLFEYFSETQRNKGNFPGRFSGRQFSNSRSEMNVSTLELGDSALYLCASSFPTSGRPSSYEQYFGPGTRLTVT.

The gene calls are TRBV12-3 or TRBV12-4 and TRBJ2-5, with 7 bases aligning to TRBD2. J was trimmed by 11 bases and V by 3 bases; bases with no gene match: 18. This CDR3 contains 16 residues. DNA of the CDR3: TGTGCCAGCAGTTTTAGGCTAGCGGTTCAAGAGAATGAGCAGTACTTC. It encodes CASSFRLAVQENEQYF.

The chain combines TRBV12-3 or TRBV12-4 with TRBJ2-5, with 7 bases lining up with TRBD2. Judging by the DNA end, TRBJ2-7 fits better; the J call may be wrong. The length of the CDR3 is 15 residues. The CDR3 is CASSYAASGNYEQYF. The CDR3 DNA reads TGTGCCAGCAGTTATGCCGCTAGCGGAAACTACGAGCAGTACTTC.

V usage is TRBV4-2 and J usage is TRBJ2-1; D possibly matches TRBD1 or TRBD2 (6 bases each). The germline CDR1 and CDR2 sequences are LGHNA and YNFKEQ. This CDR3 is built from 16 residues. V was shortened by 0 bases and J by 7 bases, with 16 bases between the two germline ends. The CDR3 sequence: CASSQDRSGAGNEQFF. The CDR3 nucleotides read TGTGCCAGCAGCCAAGATCGTTCGGGGGCAGGAAATGAGCAGTTCTTC.

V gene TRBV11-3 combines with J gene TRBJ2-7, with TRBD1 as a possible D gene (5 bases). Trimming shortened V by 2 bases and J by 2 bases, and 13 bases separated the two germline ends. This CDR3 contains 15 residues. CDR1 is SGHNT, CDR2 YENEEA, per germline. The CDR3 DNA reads TGTGCCAGCAGCTTACGGGTAGGGGAAGCCTACGAGCAGTACTTC. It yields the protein CASSLRVGEAYEQYF.

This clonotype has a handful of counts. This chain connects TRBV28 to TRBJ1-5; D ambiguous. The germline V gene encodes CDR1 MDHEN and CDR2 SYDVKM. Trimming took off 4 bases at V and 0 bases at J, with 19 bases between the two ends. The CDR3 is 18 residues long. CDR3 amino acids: CASSSLLWRPNSNQPQHF. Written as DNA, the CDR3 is TGTGCCAGCAGTTCCCTCCTATGGAGGCCTAATAGCAATCAGCCCCAGCATTTT. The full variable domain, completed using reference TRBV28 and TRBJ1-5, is DVKVTQSSRYLVKRTGEKVFLECVQDMDHENMFWYRQDPGLGLRLIYFSYDVKMKEKGDIPEGYSVSREKKERFSLILESASTNQTSMYLCASSSLLWRPNSNQPQHFGDGTRLSIL.

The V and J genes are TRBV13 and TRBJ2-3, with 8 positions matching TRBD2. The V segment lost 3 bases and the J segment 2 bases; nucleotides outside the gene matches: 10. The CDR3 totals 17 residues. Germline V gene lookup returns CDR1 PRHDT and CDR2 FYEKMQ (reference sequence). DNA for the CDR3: TGTGCCAGCAGCTTCCTGGAGGCGGGAGGCCCCACAGATACGCAGTATTTT. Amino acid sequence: CASSFLEAGGPTDTQYF.

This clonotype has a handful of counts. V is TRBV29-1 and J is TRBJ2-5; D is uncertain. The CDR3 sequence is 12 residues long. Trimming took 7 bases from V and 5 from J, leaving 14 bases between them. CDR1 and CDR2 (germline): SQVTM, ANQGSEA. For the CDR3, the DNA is TGCAGCGCCCTAGGGCCTGGGGAGACCCAGTACTTC. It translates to CSALGPGETQYF.

The CDR3 bases are TGTGCCAGCAGTCCCAGCGGGAGGGCAGCAGATACGCAGTATTTT. Translating gives CASSPSGRAADTQYF. This chain uses TRBV28 with TRBJ2-3; 10 bases map to TRBD2. V lost 5 bases and J lost 4; bases outside the gene matches: 6. CDR1 is MDHEN and CDR2 is SYDVKM in the germline V gene. This CDR3 comprises 15 residues.

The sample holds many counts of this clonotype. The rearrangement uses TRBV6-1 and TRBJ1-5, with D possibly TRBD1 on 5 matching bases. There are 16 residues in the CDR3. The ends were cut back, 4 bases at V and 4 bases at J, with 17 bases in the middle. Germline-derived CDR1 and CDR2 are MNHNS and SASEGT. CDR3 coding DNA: TGTGCCAGCAGTGTGGGACGTGCGAAGGGGAATCAGCCCCAGCATTTT. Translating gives CASSVGRAKGNQPQHF.

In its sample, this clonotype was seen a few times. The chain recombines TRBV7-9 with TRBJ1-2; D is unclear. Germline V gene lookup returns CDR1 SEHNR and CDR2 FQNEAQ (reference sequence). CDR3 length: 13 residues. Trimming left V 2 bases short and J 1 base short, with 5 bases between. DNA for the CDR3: TGTGCCAGCAGCTTACAAGTTAACTATGGCTACACCTTC. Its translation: CASSLQVNYGYTF.

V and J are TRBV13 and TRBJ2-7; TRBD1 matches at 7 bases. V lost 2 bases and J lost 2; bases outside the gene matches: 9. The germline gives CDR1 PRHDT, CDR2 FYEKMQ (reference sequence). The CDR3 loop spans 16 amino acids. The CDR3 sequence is CASSLKGARLPYEQYF. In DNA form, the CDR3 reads TGTGCCAGCAGCTTAAAGGGGGCTAGGCTCCCCTACGAGCAGTACTTC.

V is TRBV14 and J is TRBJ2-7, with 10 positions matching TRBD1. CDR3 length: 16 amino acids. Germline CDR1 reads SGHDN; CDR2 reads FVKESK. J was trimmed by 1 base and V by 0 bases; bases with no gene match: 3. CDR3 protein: CASSQDRGQGSYEQYF. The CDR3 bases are TGTGCCAGCAGCCAAGATAGGGGACAGGGGTCCTACGAGCAGTACTTC.

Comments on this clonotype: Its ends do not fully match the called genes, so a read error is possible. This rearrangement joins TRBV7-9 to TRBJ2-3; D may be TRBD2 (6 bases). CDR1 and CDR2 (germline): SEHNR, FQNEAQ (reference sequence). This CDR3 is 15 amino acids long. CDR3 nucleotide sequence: TGTGCCAGCAGCTTAGAGACGGGAGTTTTAGATGCGCAGTATTTT. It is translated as CASSLETGVLDAQYF.

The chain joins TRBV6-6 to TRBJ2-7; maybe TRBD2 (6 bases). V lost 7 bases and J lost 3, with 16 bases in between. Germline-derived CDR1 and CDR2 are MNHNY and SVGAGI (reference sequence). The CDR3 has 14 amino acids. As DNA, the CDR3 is TGTGCCAGCAATATAGGACTAAGCCACTACGAGCAGTACTTC. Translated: CASNIGLSHYEQYF.

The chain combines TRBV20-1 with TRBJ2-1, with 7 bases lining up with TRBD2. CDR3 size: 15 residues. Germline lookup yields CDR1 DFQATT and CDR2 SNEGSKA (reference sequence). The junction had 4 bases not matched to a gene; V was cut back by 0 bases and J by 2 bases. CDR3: CSAREGGRPYNEQFF. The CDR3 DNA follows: TGCAGTGCTAGAGAGGGCGGGAGACCCTACAATGAGCAGTTCTTC.

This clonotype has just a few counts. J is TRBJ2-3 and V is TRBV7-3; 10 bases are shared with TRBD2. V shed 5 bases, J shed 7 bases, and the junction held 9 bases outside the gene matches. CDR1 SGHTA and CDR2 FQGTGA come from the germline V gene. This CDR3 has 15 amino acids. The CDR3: CASSLLAGGINTQYF. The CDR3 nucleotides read TGTGCCAGCAGCCTATTAGCGGGAGGCATAAATACGCAGTATTTT.

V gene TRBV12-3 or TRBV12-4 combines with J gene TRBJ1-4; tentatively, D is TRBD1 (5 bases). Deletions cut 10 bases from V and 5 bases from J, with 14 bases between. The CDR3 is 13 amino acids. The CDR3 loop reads CATRGRPNEKLFF. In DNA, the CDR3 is TGTGCCACCCGGGGCAGGCCCAATGAAAAACTGTTTTTT.

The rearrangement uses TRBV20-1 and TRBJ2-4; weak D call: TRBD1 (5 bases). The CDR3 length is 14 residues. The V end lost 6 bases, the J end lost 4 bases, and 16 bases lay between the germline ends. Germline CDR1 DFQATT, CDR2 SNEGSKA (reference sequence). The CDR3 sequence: CSAPDRAGKNIQYF. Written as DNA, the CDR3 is TGCAGTGCCCCCGACCGGGCAGGGAAAAACATTCAGTACTTC.